The TCR beta chain under discussion was sequenced for a study of T cell responses to AZD1222 COVID-19 vaccine. V dropped 0 bases and J dropped 3 bases, with 9 bases sitting between them. Looked up from germline, CDR1 is MNHEY and CDR2 is SVGEGT. This CDR3 has 14 amino acids. Using immunoSEQ multiplex PCR, the repertoire was profiled, and TCRdb retains in-frame clones only, with some absent. The table has roughly 190,000 clones, around 90% seen once. The sequence was collected from an adult in good health. This specimen consisted of peripheral blood, obtained on day 0 of AZD1222 vaccination. The rearrangement joins TRBV6-2 or TRBV6-3 to TRBJ2-7; D is unclear. The CDR3, as DNA: TGTGCCAGCAGTTACTCACTCAGGAACTACGAGCAGTACTTC. It specifies CASSYSLRNYEQYF.